This record covers a single T cell receptor beta chain. Its antigen is undetermined. The CDR3 contains 16 residues. Per germline, CDR1 SGHTA and CDR2 FQGNSA. V lost 4 bases and J lost 7, with 17 bases in between. TCRdb re-analysed the reads in MiXCR, keeping a single row per CDR3 protein. The top ten hold 15% to 20% of the sample, which has 200,000 to 250,000 distinct CDR3 sequences, over 20% seen once. This sample was included in a study of T cell repertoires in cytomegalovirus infection. General study results and limits: HLA-C-restricted CMV-specific TCR beta clonotypes were dominant in the ex vivo response.

The origin of this receptor is a human donor in good health (CMV status not recorded). Some clones in this sample may be carry-over from other donors' samples. This sequence joins TRBV7-2 and TRBJ1-6; the D gene is possibly TRBD1 (5 bases). The specimen was CD8+ T cells from PBMCs. CDR3 nucleotides: TGTGCCAGCAGCTCTTTAGGGACGGCGCCAAATTCACCCCTCCACTTT. Translated: CASSSLGTAPNSPLHF.